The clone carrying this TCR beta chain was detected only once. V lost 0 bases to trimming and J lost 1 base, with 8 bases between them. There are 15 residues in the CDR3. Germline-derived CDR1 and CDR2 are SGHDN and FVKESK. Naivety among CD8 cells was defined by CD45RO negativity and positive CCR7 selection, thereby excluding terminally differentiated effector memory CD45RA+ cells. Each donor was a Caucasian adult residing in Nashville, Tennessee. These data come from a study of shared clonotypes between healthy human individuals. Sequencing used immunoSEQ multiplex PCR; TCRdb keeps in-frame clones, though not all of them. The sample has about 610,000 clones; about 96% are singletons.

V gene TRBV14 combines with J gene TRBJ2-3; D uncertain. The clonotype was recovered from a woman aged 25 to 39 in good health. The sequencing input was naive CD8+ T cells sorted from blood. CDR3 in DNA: TGTGCCAGCAGCCAAGAGTCAGTCGGCACAGATACGCAGTATTTT. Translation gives CASSQESVGTDTQYF. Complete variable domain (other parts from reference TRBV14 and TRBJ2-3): EAGVTQFPSHSVIEKGQTVTLRCDPISGHDNLYWYRRVMGKEIKFLLHFVKESKQDESGMPNNRFLAERTGGTYSTLKVQPAELEDSGVYFCASSQESVGTDTQYFGPGTRLTVL.